One and the same sample provided the 9 T cell receptor beta chains below, sequenced in a study of T cell clonality in common variable immunodeficiency. The repertoire was sequenced with immunoSEQ multiplex PCR; TCRdb's copy has only in-frame clones and lacks some. The profile covers 50,000 to 65,000 clones, none occurring a single time. Sequencing input: peripheral blood mononuclear cells. The receptors stem from a person aged 18 to 75 in good health.

This clone showed up many times. The read finishes 3 residues shy of the CDR3 end, and the germline J gene is used to complete it. The V call is TRBV2, the J call TRBJ2-3, with a weak D call TRBD2 (6 bases). Trimming took off 0 bases at V and 6 bases at J, with 16 bases between the two ends. Germline lookup yields CDR1 SNHLY and CDR2 FYNNEI. The CDR3 runs to 16 residues. CDR3 residues: CASSEAPRAGWDTQYF. Partial CDR3 DNA: TGTGCCAGCAGTGAAGCGCCCAGGGCGGGGTGGGATACG.

In its sample, this clone was seen many times. The read falls 3 residues short of the CDR3 end, and the missing part is taken from the germline J gene. The gene calls are TRBV7-2 and TRBJ2-7; D is perhaps TRBD1 (6 bases). The V and J ends lost 5 bases and 2 bases respectively, with 13 bases between them. The V gene's germline CDR1 is SGHTA and CDR2 FQGNSA. CDR3 size: 14 residues. Partial CDR3 DNA: TGTGCCAGCAGCCCAAGGACAGTTACCTACGAG. Translation: CASSPRTVTYE. From start to end, the CDR3 is CASSPRTVTYEQYF.

In its sample, this clone was seen many times. The read is 3 residues too short to cover the CDR3 end, so that end is filled in from the germline J gene. The chain uses TRBV18 and TRBJ2-1, with 9 bases matching TRBD2. The CDR3 is 17 amino acids. The V gene end was trimmed by 3 bases and the J gene end by 4 bases; junction bases not matched to a gene: 10. Germline CDR1 and CDR2: KGHSH and LQKENI. CDR3 amino acids: CASSPPAGLAKYNEQFF. The CDR3 bases that were read are TGTGCCAGCTCACCTCCAGCGGGACTAGCCAAATACAATGAG. Variable domain in full (rest from reference TRBV18 and TRBJ2-1): NAGVMQNPRHLVRRRGQEARLRCSPMKGHSHVYWYRQLPEEGLKFMVYLQKENIIDESGMPKERFSAEFPKEGPSILRIQQVVRGDSAAYFCASSPPAGLAKYNEQFFGPGTRLTVL.

This clone was detected many times. Sequencing ends 3 residues short of the CDR3 end; the germline J gene provides the rest. V gene TRBV29-1 combines with J gene TRBJ2-6; D is unclear. The CDR3 is made up of 13 amino acids. CDR1 is SQVTM and CDR2 is ANQGSEA in the germline V gene. The ends were cut back, 5 bases at V and 2 bases at J, with 7 bases in the middle. CDR3: CSVRGPGANVLTF. The CDR3 bases that were read are TGCAGCGTTCGAGGTCCTGGGGCCAACGTC.

Many counts were recorded for this clone. The read gets to within 3 residues of the CDR3 end, and the germline J gene fills in the rest. The genes are TRBV2 and TRBJ2-5; D gene ambiguous. The V end was cut by 4 bases, the J end by 1 base, with 7 bases between. The V gene's germline CDR1 is SNHLY and CDR2 FYNNEI. CDR3 size: 13 residues. The CDR3 loop reads CASSGGGQETQYF. CDR3 bases read: TGTGCCAGCAGTGGAGGTGGCCAAGAGACC.

This clone came up many times. The read ends 3 residues shy of where the CDR3 ends; the end is completed using the germline J gene. The chain employs TRBV29-1 and TRBJ1-2, with D uncertain. This CDR3 is 12 amino acids long. V gave up 3 bases and J gave up 4 bases, with 9 bases separating them. In germline, CDR1 is SQVTM, CDR2 ANQGSEA. CDR3 protein: CSVDRTLYGYTF. The DNA read from the CDR3 is TGCAGCGTTGACCGGACTCTCTATGGC. The full variable domain, completed using reference TRBV29-1 and TRBJ1-2, is SAVISQKPSRDICQRGTSLTIQCQVDSQVTMMFWYRQQPGQSLTLIATANQGSEATYESGFVIDKFPISRPNLTFSTLTVSNMSPEDSSIYLCSVDRTLYGYTFGSGTRLTVV.

This clone was observed a few times. The read finishes 3 residues shy of the CDR3 end, and the germline J gene is used to complete it. V usage is TRBV30 and J usage is TRBJ2-4; possible D gene TRBD1, 5 bases. CDR1 is GTSNPN, CDR2 SVGIG, per germline (reference sequence). The CDR3 is 12 residues long. The covered CDR3 bases are TGTGCCTGGAGCCCTAGGGGTACTGGT. Encoded protein: CAWSPRGTG. The whole CDR3 region reads CAWSPRGTGQYF.

Comments on this clone: Read data end 3 residues before the CDR3 end; the end is taken from the germline J gene. This chain links TRBV5-6 with TRBJ2-7, with TRBD1 matching over 7 bases. J was trimmed by 5 bases and V by 4 bases; bases with no gene match: 9. This CDR3 contains 14 residues. Germline V lookup: CDR1 SGHDT, CDR2 YYEEEE. Partial CDR3 DNA: TGTGCCAGCAGCCACCCAGGGGGTAGGAACGAG. It specifies CASSHPGGRNE. The whole CDR3 sequence is CASSHPGGRNEQYF.

This clone showed up many times. The read comes to an end 3 residues before the CDR3 does, leaving the germline J gene to fill in the end. The chain has TRBV20-1 and TRBJ2-7, with TRBD2 matching 8 bases. Germline V gene sequence: CDR1 DFQATT, CDR2 SNEGSKA (reference sequence). The CDR3 totals 15 residues. V was pared by 5 bases and J by 0 bases, with 9 bases of the junction left unmatched. The CDR3 here is CSAESGGHLSYEQYF. The CDR3 DNA, read in part, is TGCAGTGCTGAGAGCGGGGGCCACCTCTCCTACGAG.